This TCR beta chain originates from a study of long-term antiretroviral therapy in people with HIV. As for the study in general: About a decade before 2015, the earliest samples were taken when ART was typically delayed.

Clinicians in the United States treated all participants with HIV. The CDR3 totals 15 residues. Trimming at V came to 3 bases and at J to 10 bases, leaving 10 bases not matched to a gene. CDR1 is SEHNR and CDR2 is FQNEAQ in the germline V gene (reference sequence). Whole-study results and caveats: HIV repertoire CDR3 lengths ranged less widely than those of controls. Nothing was known about ART adherence, viral resistance or changes in therapy.

immunoSEQ v3.0 was run at survey level. The repertoire was sequenced with immunoSEQ multiplex PCR; TCRdb's copy has only in-frame clones and lacks some. The sample shows roughly 37,000 clones, 75% to 90% of them seen only once. On this clone itself: What it recognizes is unknown.

The source material was unsorted PBMCs, sampled 3.4 years after starting antiretroviral therapy. The sequence derives from a man in his thirties or forties with HIV. The chain combines TRBV7-9 with TRBJ2-1, with 9 bases matching TRBD1. The chain's CDR3 is CASSLQQGARGEQFF. The CDR3 DNA reads TGTGCCAGCAGCTTGCAACAGGGGGCTAGGGGGGAGCAGTTCTTC.